The present entry profiles one T cell receptor (beta chain) with its context. Libraries were prepared by immunoSEQ multiplex PCR; TCRdb keeps only in-frame clonotypes and omits some of them. Of about 350,000 clones listed, around nine tenths were seen once; the top ten hold around 5.3%. Stated treatment: around 19 received Ad26.COV2.S at low or high dose, single or two shots; several received placebo; per-sample allocation not given. Samples analyzed were those drawn on day 63 after the first vaccine or placebo injection. The CDR3 totals 14 residues. The V end lost 3 bases, the J end lost 3 bases, and 9 bases lay between the germline ends. CDR1 is MGHDK and CDR2 is SYGVNS in the germline V gene. This record belongs to a study of Ad26.COV2.S vaccination and SARS-CoV-2 variants.

The starting material was peripheral blood, obtained in a trial of Ad26.COV2.S vaccine versus placebo. This chain connects TRBV25-1 to TRBJ2-1; possibly TRBD1 for D (5 bases). This clonotype originated in a person aged 18-65 years who received the Ad26.COV2.S COVID-19 vaccine or a placebo. The CDR3 DNA is TGTGCCAGCAGTGAGGCAGGGCTCTACAATGAGCAGTTCTTC. This codes for CASSEAGLYNEQFF.